This TCR beta chain was sequenced during a study of blood T cell repertoires in COVID-19. Study-wide background: From the United States, Italy and Spain came samples of acute and convalescent COVID-19. T cells, B-cell-depleted T cells, or PBMCs supplied cDNA or gDNA.

In the authors' workflow: From reference gene primer amplification, estimates of nucleated cell counts were derived. Clones were read by immunoSEQ multiplex PCR, and TCRdb kept only the in-frame ones, dropping some. V and J calls and clone size are as listed in that table; D and trimming were resolved from the DNA. Here the sample spans fewer than 130,000 clones, roughly 80% being singletons. The CDR3 has 14 residues. CDR1 and CDR2 (germline): MNHEY, SVGEGT. Deletions cut 4 bases from V and 7 bases from J, with 16 bases between. The V gene is TRBV6-2 or TRBV6-3, the J gene TRBJ1-2; perhaps TRBD1 as D (6 bases). The sequenced material came from peripheral blood. The clonotype originates from a woman in her fifties or sixties with acute or convalescent COVID-19. CDR3: CASSLLIRGSGYTF. Here the CDR3 DNA reads TGTGCCAGCAGTTTACTCATCAGGGGCAGTGGCTACACCTTC.